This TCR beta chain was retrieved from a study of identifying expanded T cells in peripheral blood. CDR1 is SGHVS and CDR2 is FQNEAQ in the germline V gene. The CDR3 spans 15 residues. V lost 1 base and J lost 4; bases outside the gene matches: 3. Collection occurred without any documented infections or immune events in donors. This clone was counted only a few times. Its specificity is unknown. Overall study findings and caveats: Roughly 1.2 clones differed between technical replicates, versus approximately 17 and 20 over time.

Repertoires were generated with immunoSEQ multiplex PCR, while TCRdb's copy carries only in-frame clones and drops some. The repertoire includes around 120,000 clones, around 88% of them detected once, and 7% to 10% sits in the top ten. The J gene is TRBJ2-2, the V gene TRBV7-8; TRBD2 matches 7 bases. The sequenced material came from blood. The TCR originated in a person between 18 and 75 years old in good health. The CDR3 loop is CASSLVGGTTGELFF. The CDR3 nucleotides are TGTGCCAGCAGCTTAGTCGGGGGGACCACCGGGGAGCTGTTTTTT.